A selection of T cell receptor beta chains follows, all from one sample in a study of beta chain features in type 1 diabetes. Sequenced by immunoSEQ multiplex PCR; TCRdb stores in-frame clones only, minus some. The sample consists of under 400,000 clones, over 9.5% of them appearing once. Material: naive CD4+ T cells from blood. Source of these receptors: a woman under 30 with type 1 diabetes. The CDR3 runs from the conserved cysteine through the conserved F or W. D genes are given only for firm matches. Clone sizes are given selectively: once, few, many, or a class where the clone is expanded.

>TRBJ1-2|few|TRBD1|TRBV29-1
CSVDSGQLYGYTF
TGCAGCGTTGATTCGGGACAGCTCTATGGCTACACCTTC
>TRBJ1-5|few|-|TRBV30
CAWSVLGSNQPQHF
TGTGCCTGGAGTGTACTAGGAAGCAATCAGCCCCAGCATTTT
>TRBJ2-2|few|-|TRBV29-1
CSVEGAGPNTGELFF
TGCAGCGTTGAAGGGGCGGGGCCCAACACCGGGGAGCTGTTTTTT
>TRBJ2-3|few|-|TRBV2
CASREEGLGPDTQYF
TGTGCCAGCAGGGAGGAGGGACTGGGCCCAGATACGCAGTATTTT
>TRBJ1-6|-|TRBD1|TRBV11-2
CASSPRGEPYNSPLHF
TGTGCCAGCAGCCCCAGGGGGGAACCGTATAATTCACCCCTCCACTTT
>TRBJ2-3|-|-|TRBV11-2
CASSLEPSPTHTQYF
TGTGCCAGCAGCTTAGAACCTAGTCCAACTCATACGCAGTATTTT
>TRBJ2-6|-|-|TRBV4-1
CASSQDKGVGANVLTF
TGCGCCAGCAGCCAAGATAAAGGGGTTGGGGCCAACGTCCTGACTTTC
>TRBJ1-1|-|-|TRBV4-3
CASSRDRRGNTEAFF
TGCGCCAGCAGCCGAGACAGGCGGGGGAACACTGAAGCTTTCTTT
>TRBJ2-3|few|-|TRBV5-1
CASYERTSTDTQYF
TGCGCCAGCTATGAGCGGACTAGCACAGATACGCAGTATTTT
>TRBJ1-1|few|TRBD1|TRBV10-3
CAAQQGNSDTEAFF
TGTGCCGCCCAACAGGGGAACTCCGACACTGAAGCTTTCTTT
>TRBJ1-5|few|-|TRBV4-1
CASSQAGTSNQPQHF
TGCGCCAGCAGCCAAGCCGGGACAAGCAATCAGCCCCAGCATTTT